These 23 T cell receptor beta chains originate from one sample sequenced in a study of blood T cells in healthy people across ages (dated by TCRdb to the mid-2010s). To prepare the library, 5' RACE was applied. The second PCR ran for roughly 6 to 11 cycles and used a J-beta primer mix along with a sample-barcoded 5' primer. In TCRdb, the public reads were trimmed at Q25 with fastp and aligned with MiXCR, with productive beta chains retained. For every CDR3 protein sequence, its rows merge into one entry that carries the most common genes and DNA. In all, the sample holds some 1.8 million distinct CDR3 sequences, and 30% to 40% of those were seen once. The ten biggest clones cover 20% to 25% of the sample. Sequencing was done on a sample of blood. These receptors were obtained from a human donor in good health.

This chain connects TRBV2 to TRBJ2-1; TRBD1 agrees at 8 bases. This CDR3 has 14 amino acids. The V gene's germline CDR1 is SNHLY and CDR2 FYNNEI. CDR3 amino acids: CVGGLNRGMNEQFF. The CDR3 bases are TGTGTCGGCGGGCTTAACAGGGGGATGAATGAGCAGTTCTTC.

The chain combines TRBV7-9 with TRBJ1-3; D may be TRBD1 (5 bases). Trimming shortened V by 1 base and J by 0 bases, and 10 bases separated the two germline ends. The germline V gene has CDR1 SEHNR and CDR2 FQNEAQ (reference sequence). This CDR3 spans 16 amino acids. The CDR3 loop is CASSLETGDSGNTIYF. In nucleotides, the CDR3 is TGTGCCAGCAGCTTAGAAACAGGCGACTCTGGAAACACCATATATTTT.

V gene TRBV7-2 combines with J gene TRBJ2-2; D unresolved. Trimming removed 1 base from V and 6 bases from J, with 9 bases in between. Germline V gene sequence: CDR1 SGHTA, CDR2 FQGNSA. This CDR3 has 14 residues. This CDR3 is CASSLVGVPGELFF. For the CDR3, the DNA is TGTGCCAGCAGCTTAGTAGGTGTCCCCGGGGAGCTGTTTTTT.

The chain combines TRBV7-2 with TRBJ1-1; 8 bases match TRBD1. Germline CDR1 and CDR2: SGHTA and FQGNSA. V was clipped by 5 bases and J by 11 bases; unmatched bases: 13. The CDR3 sequence is 14 residues long. The CDR3 loop reads CASSPSGQGARAFF. In DNA, the CDR3 is TGTGCCAGCAGCCCGAGCGGCCAGGGGGCCCGTGCTTTCTTT.

In this sample, this clonotype turned up a few times. This CDR3 reads CSAMRPSGGPGVHREQYF. The DNA of the CDR3 is TGCAGTGCTATGCGGCCTAGCGGGGGGCCGGGGGTTCACCGCGAGCAGTACTTC. The chain joins TRBV20-1 to TRBJ2-5; TRBD2 agrees at 11 bases. The J call may not be correct, given that the DNA end is closer to TRBJ2-7. The length of the CDR3 is 18 residues. Germline V gives CDR1 DFQATT, CDR2 SNEGSKA (reference sequence).

This clonotype was picked up a small number of times. CDR3 nucleotides: TGCGCCAGCAGCCCAAGCGGGGGATCTGAGGATACGCAGTATTTT. Protein product: CASSPSGGSEDTQYF. The chain links TRBV5-1 to TRBJ2-3, with 8 bases identical to TRBD2. After removal of 4 bases from V and 6 bases from J, the junction contained 10 bases not matched to a gene. The CDR3 extends over 15 amino acids. From germline, CDR1 is SGHRS and CDR2 YFSETQ.

Only a few counts were recorded for this clonotype. The chain combines TRBV6-5 with TRBJ2-7; maybe TRBD1 (5 bases). This CDR3 region has 16 residues. Germline lookup yields CDR1 MNHEY and CDR2 SVGAGI. V shed 8 bases and J shed 2 bases, with 22 bases lying between them. This chain's CDR3 is CASVPRQGNPTYEQYF. CDR3 DNA sequence: TGTGCCAGCGTCCCCCGCCAGGGCAACCCTACCTACGAGCAGTACTTC.

V gene TRBV3-1 combines with J gene TRBJ1-2; 7 bases fit TRBD1. The J segment lost 8 bases and the V segment lost 1 base, leaving 10 bases of the junction unmatched. This CDR3 region has 15 residues. Germline CDR1 LGHDT, CDR2 YNNKEL (reference sequence). The DNA of the CDR3 is TGTGCCAGCAGCCAAGTACAGGGGATACATGGAGGCTACACCTTC. Amino acids: CASSQVQGIHGGYTF.

The rearrangement links TRBV12-3 or TRBV12-4 to TRBJ2-3, with D hard to call. The CDR3 is made up of 12 amino acids. The V gene lost 6 bases and the J gene lost 5 bases, with 9 bases spanning the gap. This CDR3 is CASRDGRDTQYF. The CDR3 nucleotides are TGTGCCAGCAGGGACGGGCGAGATACGCAGTATTTT.

The table lists this clonotype with a few counts. One end of the junction fails to match germline, which may point to a read error. The chain uses TRBV5-1 and TRBJ2-7; D uncertain. CDR1 SGHRS and CDR2 YFSETQ come from the germline V gene. The CDR3 covers 13 residues. The chain's CDR3 is CASNLGMDYEQYF. For the CDR3, the DNA is TGCGCCAGCAACTTGGGAATGGACTACGAGCAGTACTTC.

This clonotype has more than one count but fewer than ten. The gene calls are TRBV4-3 and TRBJ2-3, with D possibly TRBD1 on 6 matching bases. Germline lookup yields CDR1 LGHNA and CDR2 YSLEER. This CDR3 spans 18 amino acids. Deletions cut 1 base from V and 2 bases from J, with 19 bases between. This CDR3 reads CASSQVPGRGRYTDTQYF. The CDR3, as DNA: TGCGCCAGCAGCCAAGTCCCCGGCAGGGGCCGATACACAGATACGCAGTATTTT.

This clonotype was observed a handful of times. The rearrangement joins TRBV27 to TRBJ1-2, with 7 bases aligning to TRBD1. Germline CDR1 MNHEY, CDR2 SMNVEV (reference sequence). The CDR3 contains 14 residues. After removal of 4 bases from V and 5 bases from J, the junction contained 7 bases not matched to a gene. CDR3 bases: TGTGCCAGCAGTTCCCCGGGACAGCTGTATGGCTACACCTTC. Protein sequence: CASSSPGQLYGYTF.

V usage is TRBV28 and J usage is TRBJ1-2, with D possibly matching TRBD1 (5 bases). The germline V and J ends were trimmed by 7 bases and 8 bases, with 23 bases remaining between them. This CDR3 spans 15 amino acids. Germline CDR1 and CDR2: MDHEN and SYDVKM. The DNA for the CDR3 is TGTGCCAGCACCGGACGGGGCCTCAACCCGGGGGGCTACACCTTC. It translates to CASTGRGLNPGGYTF.

The chain carries TRBV27 and TRBJ1-4; perhaps TRBD1 as D (5 bases). In germline, CDR1 is MNHEY, CDR2 SMNVEV (reference sequence). V was shortened by 3 bases and J by 2 bases, with 13 bases between the two germline ends. CDR3 size: 16 residues. The CDR3 region is CASSFWGVGTNEKLFF. The CDR3 DNA reads as TGTGCCAGCAGTTTTTGGGGGGTTGGCACTAATGAAAAACTGTTTTTT.

The chain employs TRBV7-2 and TRBJ2-7; tentative D call: TRBD2 (7 bases). The J call may be wrong; the DNA end is better matched by TRBJ2-4. Germline V lookup: CDR1 SGHTA, CDR2 FQGNSA. This CDR3 is built from 16 residues. CDR3 sequence: CASSLGGGAGLNIQYF. Written as DNA, the CDR3 is TGTGCCAGCAGCTTAGGAGGGGGGGCCGGGTTAAACATTCAGTACTTC.

This clonotype was observed many times. A much larger clone sits a single nucleotide away, making a read error possible. The V gene is TRBV6-4, the J gene TRBJ1-2; D gene ambiguous. Trimming removed 6 bases at V and 8 bases at J, with 19 bases between. The CDR3 totals 14 residues. CDR1 and CDR2 from the germline V gene are MRHNA and SNTAGT. This chain's CDR3 is CASRDGEEGYGYTF. The CDR3 DNA reads as TGTGCCAGCAGGGACGGGGAGGAAGGCTACGGCTACACCTTC.

Details on this clonotype: One end of the junction varies from germline; a read error may be responsible. The J gene is TRBJ2-7, the V gene TRBV4-2; TRBD2 matches 8 bases. The CDR3 loop spans 16 amino acids. CDR1 is LGHNA and CDR2 is YNFKEQ in the germline V gene. CDR3: CANSQVSGGTTYEQYF. Written as DNA, the CDR3 is TGTGCCAACAGCCAAGTAAGCGGGGGAACTACCTACGAGCAGTACTTC.

The chain carries TRBV12-3 or TRBV12-4 and TRBJ1-2, with 7 bases fitting TRBD1. V dropped 6 bases and J dropped 4; count of bases not matched to a gene: 11. This CDR3 has 15 amino acids. The CDR3 sequence is CASSPQGPLGYGYTF. The DNA of the CDR3 is TGTGCCAGCAGCCCACAGGGGCCCCTGGGCTATGGCTACACCTTC.

This clonotype was observed a handful of times. The J gene is TRBJ1-1, the V gene TRBV5-1; the D gene is possibly TRBD1 (5 bases). The V end was cut by 2 bases, the J end by 6 bases, with 20 bases between. The CDR3 contains 16 residues. CDR1 is SGHRS, CDR2 YFSETQ, per germline. The CDR3 sequence is CASSFGLGTGGAEAFF. As DNA, the CDR3 is TGCGCCAGCAGCTTCGGCCTTGGAACGGGAGGGGCTGAAGCTTTCTTT.

This clonotype appeared a single time. V gene TRBV4-3 combines with J gene TRBJ2-1, with TRBD2 matching 11 bases. Germline lookup yields CDR1 LGHNA and CDR2 YSLEER. This CDR3 comprises 21 residues. V lost 0 bases and J lost 2; bases outside the gene matches: 15. The CDR3 DNA is TGCGCCAGCAGCCAAGAAGATCGGGATCCTAGCGGGGGGCCCCCCTACAATGAGCAGTTCTTC. Protein sequence: CASSQEDRDPSGGPPYNEQFF.

CDR3 nucleotide sequence: TGTGCCAGCCTAAAGGATAAGGGCTATGGCTACACCTTC. Residues: CASLKDKGYGYTF. This sequence joins TRBV12-3 or TRBV12-4 and TRBJ1-2; D gene ambiguous. Trimming stripped 8 bases from V and 4 bases from J, with 14 bases between. The CDR3 contains 13 residues.

This clonotype was seen at least ten times. V gene TRBV7-2 combines with J gene TRBJ2-6, with D possibly TRBD2 on 6 matching bases. V lost 6 bases and J 0 bases, leaving 9 bases between the germline ends. Germline assignment: CDR1 SGHTA and CDR2 FQGNSA. The CDR3 runs 15 residues. The CDR3 bases are TGTGCCAGCAGTTTGGGGGGCTCTGGGGCCAACGTCCTGACTTTC. This gives the protein CASSLGGSGANVLTF.

This clonotype was picked up a small number of times. The chain uses TRBV9 and TRBJ2-5; unclear D gene. Germline V gene sequence: CDR1 SGDLS, CDR2 YYNGEE. CDR3 length: 12 amino acids. V was shortened by 1 base and J by 4 bases, with 5 bases between the two germline ends. CDR3 amino acids: CASSVYGETQYF. CDR3 in DNA: TGTGCCAGCAGCGTATATGGAGAGACCCAGTACTTC.